This T cell receptor (beta chain) was captured in a study of blood T cell repertoires in COVID-19 (TCRdb year 2020). Regarding the research as a whole: Samples from collaborators originated in the United States, Italy and Spain and spanned both the acute and convalescent phases of COVID-19. The prospective study material was composed of cDNA or gDNA derived from T cells, B-cell-depleted T cells, or PBMCs. Subjects who had been exposed to COVID-19, were actively infected with it, or had recovered from it provided the deeply sampled blood TCRbeta repertoires that made up the dataset. The repertoires were made available in a free public database intended to serve as a resource for research on the immune response to SARS-CoV-2. Samples came from the ongoing ImmuneRACE study (first 160 participants) plus 1,254 subjects from 6 global collaborators. The sample metadata nearly always contained a de-identified subject ID, COVID-19 status, age in years and sex. Where available, HLA class I and class II types were obtained from metadata supplied by the sample provider rather than from assay-based typing. On the study overall, not on this receptor specifically: Clinical and demographic metadata were provided uncurated, with the amount varying by source and participant.

Remarks on this clone: This receptor's antigen is unknown. No much larger clone is present one base from it, and per-base qualities are unavailable.

Reading from cysteine to phenylalanine, the CDR3 counts 16 amino acids. The CDR3 DNA has 48 bases and is translated from base 1. CDR1 and CDR2 are read off the germline V gene as MNHEY and SVGAGI. V was cut back by 0 bases and J by 7 bases, leaving a gap of 19 bases between them. The immunoSEQ Assay, a bias-controlled multiplex PCR, was used to amplify TCRbeta CDR3 regions from genomic DNA. The paper's processing steps were these. Within the assay, amplification of reference gene primers was used to estimate how many nucleated cells each sample contained. Sequence reads were collapsed and filtered to measure the absolute abundance of every unique TCRbeta CDR3 rearrangement. For each sample, productive Simpson clonality was calculated by taking the square root of Simpson's diversity index across productive rearrangements. TCRdb took over this immuneACCESS table, retaining in-frame rearrangements with V and J assigned. Such tables are incomplete; in checked studies, under half of the missing clones stem from an unresolved V gene, and the remainder is unexplained. That table furnishes V, J and clone size, whereas the DNA furnished D and trimming. Recorded for this sample are 130,000 to 150,000 clones; almost 90% of them occurred a single time. The biggest ten clones account for approximately 10% of the sample.

Each collaborating institution followed its own protocols to collect whole blood in K2EDTA tubes. For TCRbeta analysis, collaborators shipped samples as frozen whole blood, isolated PBMCs, or DNA extracted from either of those sample types. The sequence links TRBV6-5 to TRBJ2-7; tentative D gene TRBD2, with 5 bases matching. The sequence was obtained from a man in his fifties or sixties with active or convalescent COVID-19. Specimen: peripheral blood. The DNA sequence reads TGTGCCAGCAGTTACTCCGCGCCGGGGTTGAGAAGGGAGCAGTACTTC. It specifies CASSYSAPGLRREQYF.